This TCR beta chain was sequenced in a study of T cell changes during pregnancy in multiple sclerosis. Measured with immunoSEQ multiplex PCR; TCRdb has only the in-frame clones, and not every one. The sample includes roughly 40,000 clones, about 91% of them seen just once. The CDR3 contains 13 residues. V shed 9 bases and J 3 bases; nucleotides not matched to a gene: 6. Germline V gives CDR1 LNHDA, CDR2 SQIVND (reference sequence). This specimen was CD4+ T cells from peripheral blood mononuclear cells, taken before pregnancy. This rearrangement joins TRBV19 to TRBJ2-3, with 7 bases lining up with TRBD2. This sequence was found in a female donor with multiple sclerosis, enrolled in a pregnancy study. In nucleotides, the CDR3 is TGTGCCAGCGGTGGACTAGGGACAGATACGCAGTATTTT. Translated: CASGGLGTDTQYF.